Following are 27 T cell receptor beta chains from one sample sequenced in a study of T cell repertoires in cytomegalovirus infection. TCRdb re-derived calls from the reads in MiXCR, one entry per CDR3 protein. The data contain around 320,000 distinct CDR3 sequences, over 7.5% of them singletons. Sequenced material: PBMCs. The receptors were gathered from a human donor in good health (CMV status not recorded). Some clones in this sample may be carry-over from other donors' samples.

The sample holds a few counts of this clonotype. The V call is TRBV6-2 or TRBV6-3, the J call TRBJ2-3; the match to TRBD2 covers 12 bases. The CDR3 length is 17 residues. Looked up from germline, CDR1 is MNHEY and CDR2 is SVGEGT. The ends lost 2 bases at V and 5 bases at J; junction bases unmatched: 8. The CDR3: CASSYQTSGGVGDTQYF. CDR3 nucleotide sequence: TGTGCCAGCAGTTACCAGACTAGCGGGGGAGTAGGAGATACGCAGTATTTT.

This clonotype was seen repeatedly, ten times or more. The rearrangement links TRBV7-2 to TRBJ1-1; 9 bases fit TRBD1. Germline-derived CDR1 and CDR2 are SGHTA and FQGNSA. This CDR3 is built from 15 residues. J gave up 1 base and V 5 bases, and 5 bases lay outside the gene matches. The DNA for the CDR3 is TGTGCCAGCAGCCACAGGGGGCGGAGGAACACTGAAGCTTTCTTT. Protein sequence: CASSHRGRRNTEAFF.

As regards this clonotype: A clone one base away is much larger, so this may be a read error. This rearrangement joins TRBV28 to TRBJ1-1; maybe TRBD1 (6 bases). Germline V CDR1 and CDR2: MDHEN, SYDVKM. The CDR3 has 15 residues. The chain's CDR3 is CAGSSPGHPNTEAFF. In DNA, the CDR3 is TGTGCCGGCAGTTCTCCGGGACACCCGAACACTGAAGCTTTCTTT.

V and J are TRBV5-4 and TRBJ2-3; the D gene could be TRBD1 or TRBD2 (6 bases each). The CDR3 loop spans 15 amino acids. Per germline, CDR1 SGHNT and CDR2 YYREEE (reference sequence). The V end was cut by 0 bases, the J end by 3 bases, with 11 bases between. CDR3: CASSLEGGPTDTQYF. CDR3 bases: TGTGCCAGCAGCTTGGAGGGGGGCCCGACAGATACGCAGTATTTT.

This clonotype was detected only a few times. This chain links TRBV5-1 with TRBJ2-7, with 7 bases that match TRBD2. Germline V lookup: CDR1 SGHRS, CDR2 YFSETQ. The J segment lost 2 bases and the V segment lost 0 bases, leaving 5 bases of the junction unmatched. The CDR3 totals 15 residues. CDR3 nucleotide sequence: TGCGCCAGCAGCTTGGAGGGAGGGAACCCCTACGAGCAGTACTTC. Its protein product is CASSLEGGNPYEQYF.

The gene calls are TRBV20-1 and TRBJ2-5, with D possibly TRBD2 on 5 matching bases. CDR1 and CDR2 (germline): DFQATT, SNEGSKA (reference sequence). This CDR3 contains 12 residues. V lost 3 bases and J lost 5, with 10 bases in between. CDR3 residues: CSASRTGETQYF. CDR3 bases: TGCAGTGCTAGCCGGACGGGGGAGACCCAGTACTTC.

This clonotype has only a few counts. The chain combines TRBV20-1 with TRBJ1-5; 8 bases align to TRBD1. CDR3 length equals 14 residues. Germline V gene data show CDR1 as DFQATT and CDR2 as SNEGSKA (reference sequence). V trimming: 1 base; J trimming: 5 bases; junction bases outside the gene matches: 4. CDR3 sequence (DNA): TGCAGTGCTAGAGTAGGACAGGGCCATCAGCCCCAGCATTTT. Translation gives CSARVGQGHQPQHF.

The chain couples TRBV7-9 to TRBJ2-5; no clear D. In germline, CDR1 is SEHNR, CDR2 FQNEAQ (reference sequence). The CDR3 contains 14 residues. The V gene lost 2 bases and the J gene lost 5 bases, with 12 bases spanning the gap. The CDR3 DNA follows: TGTGCCAGCAGCTTAATCAATGGGTGGGAGACCCAGTACTTC. Protein: CASSLINGWETQYF.

In the case of this clonotype: Germline and junction disagree at one end, which may indicate a read error. The genes are TRBV7-6 and TRBJ2-5; D is unresolved. The CDR3 consists of 14 residues. CDR1 and CDR2 (germline): SGHVS, FNYEAQ. CDR3 in amino acids: CASSLALGKETRYF. For the CDR3, the DNA is TGTGCCAGCAGCTTAGCGCTGGGGAAAGAGACCCGGTACTTC. Full variable domain (rest looked up from reference TRBV7-6 and TRBJ2-5): GAGVSQSPRYKVTKRGQDVALRCDPISGHVSLYWYRQALGQGPEFLTYFNYEAQQDKSGLPNDRFSAERPEGSISTLTIQRTEQRDSAMYRCASSLALGKETRYFGPGTRLLVL.

This chain uses TRBV19 with TRBJ2-5, with D possibly being TRBD1 or TRBD2 (5 bases each). The V and J ends lost 8 bases and 4 bases respectively, with 14 bases between them. CDR3 length: 13 residues. Per the germline V gene, CDR1 is LNHDA and CDR2 is SQIVND (reference sequence). The CDR3 sequence is CASGGSRVETQYF. The CDR3 coding sequence is TGTGCCAGTGGAGGTAGCAGGGTAGAGACCCAGTACTTC.

The V call is TRBV10-3, the J call TRBJ1-5; D is possibly TRBD1 (5 bases). CDR1 is ENHRY and CDR2 is SYGVKD in the germline V gene. The CDR3 totals 15 residues. V gave up 8 bases and J gave up 2 bases, with 16 bases separating them. CDR3 bases: TGTGCCATCGGCGGCCCCCAGGGAGGCAATCAGCCCCAGCATTTT. Translating gives CAIGGPQGGNQPQHF.

This clonotype was picked up a small number of times. The CDR3 bases are TGTGCCATCTCTAGTTCGGACTATGGCTACACCTTC. Translating it yields CAISSSDYGYTF. The genes are TRBV10-3 and TRBJ1-2; D gene unclear. The CDR3 loop spans 12 amino acids. Germline lookup yields CDR1 ENHRY and CDR2 SYGVKD. Trimming removed 8 bases at V and 3 bases at J, with 10 bases between.

This clonotype turned up a few times. The chain combines TRBV25-1 with TRBJ1-1; TRBD1 aligns across 12 bases. Germline CDR1 reads MGHDK; CDR2 reads SYGVNS. V lost 8 bases, J lost 7 bases, and 8 bases stayed unmatched. The CDR3 is 14 amino acids. As DNA, the CDR3 is TGTGCCAGCCGGGACAGGGGGCTAGCGAGTGAAGCTTTCTTT. It is translated as CASRDRGLASEAFF.

Ten or more counts support this clonotype. This rearrangement joins TRBV7-9 to TRBJ2-4; TRBD2 agrees at 8 bases. The germline gives CDR1 SEHNR, CDR2 FQNEAQ (reference sequence). V was clipped by 5 bases and J by 5 bases; unmatched bases: 5. The CDR3 spans 14 residues. The CDR3, as DNA: TGTGCCAGCAGCACGGGAGCGGGAGAAAACATTCAGTACTTC. Its protein product is CASSTGAGENIQYF.

The table lists this clonotype with many counts. The chain employs TRBV6-5 and TRBJ2-3, with D tentatively TRBD2 (6 bases). Germline V gives CDR1 MNHEY, CDR2 SVGAGI. V lost 2 bases to trimming and J lost 5 bases, with 11 bases between them. The CDR3 loop spans 14 amino acids. CDR3 in amino acids: CASSYGLAQDTQYF. The CDR3 DNA reads TGTGCCAGCAGTTACGGGCTAGCGCAAGATACGCAGTATTTT.

This clonotype was seen only a few times. CDR3 protein: CASSGTTISTDTQYF. CDR3 bases: TGTGCCAGCAGCGGGACTACCATTTCCACAGATACGCAGTATTTT. This chain links TRBV7-2 with TRBJ2-3; 7 bases map to TRBD2. Trimming at V came to 5 bases and at J to 2 bases, leaving 7 bases not matched to a gene. Germline assignment: CDR1 SGHTA and CDR2 FQGNSA. There are 15 residues in the CDR3.

The rearrangement uses TRBV4-3 and TRBJ2-7, with 9 bases that match TRBD2. Germline V gene lookup returns CDR1 LGHNA and CDR2 YSLEER. J lost 7 bases, V lost 1 base, and 8 bases had no gene match. The CDR3 has 15 residues. The CDR3 nucleotides read TGCGCCAGCAGCCAAGGGTGGACTAGCGACCTGGAGCAGTACTTC. Amino acid sequence: CASSQGWTSDLEQYF.

At least ten counts were recorded for this clonotype. V is TRBV2 and J is TRBJ2-3; no firm D call. The CDR3 is 12 amino acids. V lost 6 bases, J lost 4 bases, and 8 bases lay in between. Germline V gene data show CDR1 as SNHLY and CDR2 as FYNNEI. This CDR3 is CASSQMADTQYF. In DNA form, the CDR3 reads TGTGCCAGCAGCCAGATGGCAGATACGCAGTATTTT. The full variable domain, rest sourced from reference TRBV2 and TRBJ2-3, is EPEVTQTPSHQVTQMGQEVILRCVPISNHLYFYWYRQILGQKVEFLVSFYNNEISEKSEIFDDQFSVERPDGSNFTLKIRSTKLEDSAMYFCASSQMADTQYFGPGTRLTVL.

This clonotype was found many times. The CDR3 DNA follows: TGCGCCAGCAGCCAAGGGGTGGGACTAGCGGCCGGGGAGCTGTTTTTT. Residues: CASSQGVGLAAGELFF. The rearrangement uses TRBV4-3 and TRBJ2-2; TRBD2 matches at 11 bases. The length of the CDR3 is 16 residues. The trim removed 1 base at V and 6 bases at J, leaving 4 bases unmatched. CDR1 LGHNA and CDR2 YSLEER come from the germline V gene.

V is TRBV4-3 and J is TRBJ1-1, with a weak D call TRBD1 (5 bases). Trimming left V 3 bases short and J 1 base short, with 12 bases between. The CDR3 is 15 amino acids. The V gene's germline CDR1 is LGHNA and CDR2 YSLEER. CDR3: CASSQSDRSNTEAFF. The DNA of the CDR3 is TGCGCCAGCAGCCAGAGCGACAGATCGAACACTGAAGCTTTCTTT.

For this clonotype: This could be a read error, since a much larger clone is one nucleotide away. This chain joins TRBV7-4 and TRBJ1-2, with D uncertain. Germline V lookup: CDR1 SGHVT, CDR2 SQSDAQ. The CDR3 is made up of 14 amino acids. In nucleotides, the CDR3 is TGTACCAGCAGCCTCGGCGGGCACCTCTATGGCTACACCTTC. Its protein is CTSSLGGHLYGYTF.

This clonotype has a count of ten or more. This chain uses TRBV7-6 with TRBJ2-1, with D perhaps TRBD1 (6 bases). V was cut by 5 bases and J by 5 bases, with 13 bases left in between. The CDR3 extends over 14 amino acids. CDR1 is SGHVS and CDR2 is FNYEAQ in the germline V gene. CDR3: CASSRGQTDNEQFF. CDR3 coding DNA: TGTGCCAGCAGCCGAGGACAGACCGACAATGAGCAGTTCTTC.

This clonotype was counted at least ten times. CDR3 DNA: TGTGCCAGCACCCTATGGGGCGTGGAGGGAGAGCAGTACTTC. Protein: CASTLWGVEGEQYF. The rearrangement joins TRBV7-2 to TRBJ2-7; maybe TRBD2 (6 bases). Trimming cost V 7 bases and J 7 bases, with 20 bases left between them. Germline loops: CDR1 SGHTA, CDR2 FQGNSA. The CDR3 loop spans 14 amino acids.

The chain recombines TRBV7-9 with TRBJ2-3, with unresolved D. The CDR3 sequence is 13 residues long. The ends were cut back, 4 bases at V and 6 bases at J, with 11 bases in the middle. In germline, CDR1 is SEHNR, CDR2 FQNEAQ (reference sequence). The CDR3 here is CASSSLSRDTQYF. Written as DNA, the CDR3 is TGTGCCAGCAGCTCGTTGTCTAGGGATACGCAGTATTTT.

This chain joins TRBV7-2 and TRBJ2-6; no clear D gene. This CDR3 comprises 15 residues. The germline gives CDR1 SGHTA, CDR2 FQGNSA. V was cut by 4 bases and J by 0 bases, with 7 bases left in between. The CDR3 loop reads CASSSGLSGANVLTF. The CDR3 region has the DNA TGTGCCAGCAGCTCGGGCCTCTCTGGGGCCAACGTCCTGACTTTC.

This clonotype was picked up many times. V and J are TRBV28 and TRBJ2-7, with 9 bases matching TRBD2. There are 16 residues in the CDR3. With V trimmed by 8 bases and J by 5 bases, 16 bases remained unmatched. The germline CDR1 and CDR2 sequences are MDHEN and SYDVKM. The DNA for the CDR3 is TGTGCCAGCGGGGGGCACGACGCTAGCGGGATCGACGAGCAGTACTTC. It yields the protein CASGGHDASGIDEQYF.

This clonotype was seen at least ten times. The gene calls are TRBV6-6 and TRBJ2-1, with 14 nucleotides matching TRBD2. Germline lookup yields CDR1 MNHNY and CDR2 SVGAGI (reference sequence). Germline trimming cut 0 bases from V and 4 bases from J; bases unmatched to any gene: 2. The CDR3 length is 17 residues. The CDR3 DNA sequence: TGTGCCAGCAGTTACTCGGGACTAGCGGGAGTATACAATGAGCAGTTCTTC. The encoded protein is CASSYSGLAGVYNEQFF.